This TCR beta chain came from a study of T cells after yellow fever vaccination. CDR3 length: 17 amino acids. Germline lookup yields CDR1 LGHNA and CDR2 YNFKEQ. Trimming cost V 4 bases and J 3 bases, with 21 bases left between them. This clonotype has only a few counts. TCRdb analysed the 5' RACE reads with MiXCR anew, one entry per CDR3 protein. Of about 300,000 distinct CDR3 sequences listed, about 4% are singletons. Material: PBMCs, obtained 5 days after the yellow fever booster vaccination. The chain carries TRBV4-2 and TRBJ2-5; D is possibly TRBD1 or TRBD2 (5 bases each). The TCR originated in a man between 18 and 35 years old who received the YFV17D yellow fever vaccine. Here the CDR3 reads CASSPQKESRGEETQYF. The DNA of the CDR3 is TGTGCCAGCAGCCCCCAAAAGGAGTCCAGAGGGGAAGAGACCCAGTACTTC.